This T cell receptor (beta chain) came from a study of blood T cell repertoires in COVID-19. Study details: Whether acute or convalescent, the COVID-19 samples came from the United States, Italy and Spain. PBMCs, B-cell-depleted T cells, or T cells provided the cDNA or gDNA that made up the material.

V shed 2 bases and J shed 1 base, with 10 bases lying between them. The CDR3 runs to 15 residues. Germline-derived CDR1 and CDR2 are SGDLS and YYNGEE. The authors' processing: Estimated nucleated cell counts came from reference gene primer amplification. Using immunoSEQ multiplex PCR, the repertoire was profiled, and TCRdb retains in-frame clones only, with some absent. For V, J and clone size, that table is used; D and trimming come from the DNA. Of about 200,000 clones detected, around 86% appear once; the ten largest clones hold 7.5% to 9.5%. Seattle participants joined during active infection and were tracked over time.

The specimen sequenced was peripheral blood. The receptor's source is an elderly woman with COVID-19, enrolled during active disease. The J gene is TRBJ1-3, the V gene TRBV9; TRBD1 might be the D (6 bases). CDR3 region: CASSVRGTSGNTIYF. The CDR3 nucleotides read TGTGCCAGCAGCGTCAGGGGAACATCTGGAAACACCATATATTTT.